The clone carrying this T cell receptor beta chain was seen repeatedly, ten times or more. This record belongs to a study of tumor and adjacent non-tumor tissue in lung cancer. TCRbeta libraries were built with three rounds of nested PCR, modified from ARM-PCR. TCRdb analysed the multiplex PCR reads with MiXCR anew, one entry per CDR3 protein. The sample shows about 68,000 distinct CDR3 sequences, about three fifths of them seen only once. This sample's RNA came from whole unsorted tissue. Sequences were obtained from lung tumor tissue. This sequence originates from a man aged 50 or older with non-small cell lung cancer.

The CDR3 spells CASSLSGMGTEAFF. In DNA form, the CDR3 reads TGCGCCAGCAGCTTGAGCGGGATGGGCACCGAAGCTTTCTTT. The rearrangement uses TRBV5-1 and TRBJ1-1; D remains ambiguous. Germline CDR1 reads SGHRS; CDR2 reads YFSETQ. The CDR3 spans 14 residues. Trimming pared 1 base from V and 8 bases from J, leaving 15 bases between.